What follows are 17 T cell receptor beta chains derived from one specimen sequenced in a study of blood T cell repertoires in COVID-19. The method was immunoSEQ multiplex PCR; TCRdb's version includes in-frame clones alone and lacks a portion of them. This table has roughly 110,000 clones, 84% appearing once. Sequencing was performed on peripheral blood. These receptors came from a middle-aged woman with acute or convalescent COVID-19.

V is TRBV5-4 and J is TRBJ2-3; 10 nucleotides agree with TRBD2. The CDR3 is 16 amino acids. From germline, CDR1 is SGHNT and CDR2 YYREEE (reference sequence). V trimming: 3 bases; J trimming: 3 bases; junction bases outside the gene matches: 7. Here the CDR3 reads CASSSKAGGLTDTQYF. The CDR3 DNA is TGTGCCAGCAGCTCAAAAGCGGGGGGGCTAACAGATACGCAGTATTTT.

The CDR3 DNA is TGCGCCAGCAGCAGTACTAGCGGGGGGTGCTTCTTC. It codes for CASSSTSGGCFF. The chain uses TRBV5-1 and TRBJ2-1; 12 bases are a match to TRBD2. V shed 4 bases, J shed 16 bases, and the junction held 6 bases outside the gene matches. The CDR3 is 12 amino acids. Germline V gene lookup returns CDR1 SGHRS and CDR2 YFSETQ.

This clone was observed a single time. The chain employs TRBV10-2 and TRBJ2-1; D gene ambiguous. CDR1 and CDR2 (germline): WSHSY, SAAADI. This CDR3 is 11 amino acids long. The V gene lost 5 bases and the J gene lost 4 bases, with 3 bases spanning the gap. The CDR3 DNA follows: TGCGCCAGCAGTCCATACAATGAGCAGTTCTTC. Encoded protein: CASSPYNEQFF.

The chain couples TRBV7-2 to TRBJ2-1; 10 nucleotides agree with TRBD1. Trimming removed 6 bases from V and 9 bases from J; junction bases left unmatched: 11. The CDR3 is made up of 15 amino acids. Germline CDR1 is SGHTA and CDR2 is FQGNSA. The DNA for the CDR3 is TGTGCCAGCAGAAAGGGGGGGACAGGGGCACCTGAGCAGTTCTTC. This sequence encodes CASRKGGTGAPEQFF.

The chain recombines TRBV6-5 with TRBJ1-1; D gene uncertain. Germline assignment: CDR1 MNHEY and CDR2 SVGAGI. Trimming took off 0 bases at V and 0 bases at J, with 5 bases between the two ends. CDR3 length: 14 residues. CDR3 residues: CASSYSRLNTEAFF. In DNA form, the CDR3 reads TGTGCCAGCAGTTACTCACGGTTGAACACTGAAGCTTTCTTT.

The chain uses TRBV18 and TRBJ1-1; 12 bases fit TRBD1. V was clipped by 3 bases and J by 6 bases; unmatched bases: 5. Germline assignment: CDR1 KGHSH and CDR2 LQKENI. This CDR3 contains 15 residues. The CDR3 DNA sequence: TGTGCCAGCTCACCCCTGGGACAGGGGGCAGCTGAAGCTTTCTTT. This encodes CASSPLGQGAAEAFF.

The V gene is TRBV6-2 or TRBV6-3, the J gene TRBJ2-7; a weak D match, TRBD2 (5 bases). CDR1 is MNHEY, CDR2 SVGEGT, per germline. This CDR3 is 17 amino acids long. V was pared by 0 bases and J by 2 bases, with 17 bases between. CDR3 DNA sequence: TGTGCCAGCAGTTACTCGAATGGCCCCACGGGAACCTACGAGCAGTACTTC. Its translation: CASSYSNGPTGTYEQYF.

The chain is built from TRBV10-2 and TRBJ2-7; TRBD2 agrees at 9 bases. In germline, CDR1 is WSHSY, CDR2 SAAADI. Trimming at V came to 2 bases and at J to 4 bases, leaving 18 bases not matched to a gene. This CDR3 contains 19 residues. The CDR3 loop reads CASSEILGNSGGSFYEQYF. The CDR3 region has the DNA TGCGCCAGCAGTGAGATCCTCGGTAATAGCGGGGGCTCCTTTTACGAGCAGTACTTC.

The chain is built from TRBV18 and TRBJ2-4; weak D call: TRBD2 (6 bases). Germline CDR1 KGHSH, CDR2 LQKENI. V shed 3 bases and J shed 15 bases, with 18 bases lying between them. The CDR3 totals 13 residues. Here the CDR3 DNA reads TGTGCCAGCTCACCCGTGGACCGGGACTCTCTGTACTTC. Encoded protein: CASSPVDRDSLYF.

The chain couples TRBV9 to TRBJ2-1, with 7 bases that match TRBD2. This CDR3 comprises 17 residues. With 2 bases clipped from V and 7 bases from J, the junction kept 15 bases outside the gene matches. Looked up from germline, CDR1 is SGDLS and CDR2 is YYNGEE. DNA for the CDR3: TGTGCCAGCAGCGTGCGAGGAGCGGGGACGGGGAGGAATGAGCAGTTCTTC. This codes for CASSVRGAGTGRNEQFF.

The rearrangement joins TRBV29-1 to TRBJ1-1; D unresolved. The CDR3 is 11 amino acids. Germline assignment: CDR1 SQVTM and CDR2 ANQGSEA. V lost 7 bases and J lost 3, with 9 bases in between. The CDR3 here is CSGVRDTEAFF. CDR3 nucleotides: TGCAGCGGTGTCCGGGACACTGAAGCTTTCTTT.

The chain employs TRBV10-3 and TRBJ1-5, with D perhaps matching TRBD1 (6 bases). CDR1 is ENHRY and CDR2 is SYGVKD in the germline V gene. The CDR3 has 13 residues. Trimming removed 6 bases at V and 4 bases at J, with 10 bases between. The CDR3 DNA sequence: TGTGCCATCAGCGCTACAGGGAATCAGCCCCAGCATTTT. Its protein is CAISATGNQPQHF.

This clone was observed a few times. The V and J genes are TRBV9 and TRBJ2-1; 9 nucleotides align to TRBD1. The germline V gene has CDR1 SGDLS and CDR2 YYNGEE. The junction had 8 bases not matched to a gene; V was cut back by 4 bases and J by 6 bases. CDR3 length: 15 residues. CDR3 in DNA: TGTGCCAGCAGCTTAGACCCGGGACAGGGCAATGAGCAGTTCTTC. Translation: CASSLDPGQGNEQFF.

This chain uses TRBV30 with TRBJ1-1; TRBD1 aligns across 7 bases. Per germline, CDR1 GTSNPN and CDR2 SVGIG (reference sequence). CDR3 length equals 16 residues. V lost 0 bases and J lost 5; bases outside the gene matches: 12. CDR3 region: CAWSVLGDSLMTEAFF. The DNA of the CDR3 is TGTGCCTGGAGTGTACTTGGGGACAGCCTCATGACTGAAGCTTTCTTT.

The rearrangement uses TRBV4-1 and TRBJ2-3, with TRBD2 matching 14 bases. The CDR3 consists of 17 residues. Trimming took 0 bases from V and 4 from J; bases not matched to a gene: 3. Germline V gene sequence: CDR1 MGHRA, CDR2 YSYEKL. CDR3 protein: CASSQDGLAGGPDTQYF. As DNA, the CDR3 is TGCGCCAGCAGCCAAGATGGACTAGCGGGGGGCCCAGATACGCAGTATTTT.

This clone has at least ten counts. The V and J genes are TRBV7-9 and TRBJ2-1, with 13 bases identical to TRBD2. Germline V CDR1 and CDR2: SEHNR, FQNEAQ (reference sequence). The V and J ends lost 10 bases and 8 bases, in that order; junction bases with no gene match: 8. This CDR3 has 14 residues. DNA of the CDR3: TGTGCCATCCGACTAGCGGGGGGCCAGGATGAGCAGTTCTTC. Residues: CAIRLAGGQDEQFF. Drawing the rest from reference TRBV7-9 and TRBJ2-1, the complete variable domain is DTGVSQNPRHKITKRGQNVTFRCDPISEHNRLYWYRQTLGQGPEFLTYFQNEAQLEKSRLLSDRFSAERPKGSFSTLEIQRTEQGDSAMYLCAIRLAGGQDEQFFGPGTRLTVL.

The chain couples TRBV18 to TRBJ1-1; perhaps TRBD1 as D (5 bases). CDR3 length equals 14 residues. Germline CDR1 and CDR2: KGHSH and LQKENI. Trimming took 1 base from V and 4 from J, leaving 10 bases between them. CDR3 DNA sequence: TGTGCCAGCTCACCACAGCCAGGGCCCACTGAAGCTTTCTTT. This encodes CASSPQPGPTEAFF.